The clone carrying this T cell receptor beta chain has only one observation. Germline lookup yields CDR1 SGHNT and CDR2 YYREEE (reference sequence). The J segment lost 1 base and the V segment lost 0 bases, leaving 3 bases of the junction unmatched. The CDR3 sequence is 15 residues long. The sample belongs to a study of shared clonotypes between healthy human individuals. Looking at the study overall: Ranging from 18 to 49 in age, donors were two women and a few men.

Assay execution proceeded at the deep level. The assay was immunoSEQ multiplex PCR, and TCRdb's table has in-frame clones only and misses some. The repertoire holds about 530,000 clones, with about 79% as singletons. This TCR derives from a woman between 40 and 55 years old in good health. Some clones in this sample may be carry-over from other donors' samples. This sequence joins TRBV5-4 and TRBJ2-7; 8 nucleotides align to TRBD1. The sample taken for sequencing was PBMCs. DNA for the CDR3: TGTGCCAGCAGCTTGGGGGGGGACAGGTCCTACGAGCAGTACTTC. It yields the protein CASSLGGDRSYEQYF.